This paragraph covers one T cell receptor (beta chain) sequence. Germline CDR1 is GTSNPN and CDR2 is SVGIG (reference sequence). The CDR3 is 17 residues long. The V gene end was trimmed by 2 bases and the J gene end by 0 bases; junction bases not matched to a gene: 9. The data stem from a study of shared clonotypes between healthy human individuals. Assay: immunoSEQ multiplex PCR; the TCRdb copy retains only in-frame clones and omits some. Of about 1 million clones in the sample, 75% to 85% were seen once. Sequencing was done on a sample of memory CD4+ T cells from PBMCs. Regarding subset: CD45RA-negative fraction. The chain links TRBV30 to TRBJ2-3; 9 bases are a match to TRBD2. This clonotype was sampled from a man aged 18-30 years in good health. Some clones in this sample may be carry-over from other donors' samples. CDR3 coding DNA: TGTGCCTGGAGTCAGAGCAGGACTAGCGTTAGCACAGATACGCAGTATTTT. Amino acid sequence: CAWSQSRTSVSTDTQYF.